The 5 T cell receptor beta chains given below trace back to one sample, sequenced in a study of technical replicates of blood from a handful of donors. Method: immunoSEQ multiplex PCR; TCRdb's copy keeps in-frame clones and lacks some. The sample holds tens of thousands of clones, approximately 96% seen once. The sequencing input was T cells isolated from PBMCs. The receptors here all came from a human donor in good health.

The V call is TRBV27, the J call TRBJ1-1; D gene unclear. Germline V lookup: CDR1 MNHEY, CDR2 SMNVEV (reference sequence). V was pared by 7 bases and J by 0 bases, with 6 bases between. This CDR3 has 12 residues. DNA for the CDR3: TGTGCCAGCACCCTACTGAACACTGAAGCTTTCTTT. Translating it yields CASTLLNTEAFF.

Notes on this clone: At one of its ends the junction is not consistent with the germline gene, which may arise from a read error. V usage is TRBV7-8 and J usage is TRBJ1-1; TRBD1 matches 11 bases. Germline CDR1 is SGHVS and CDR2 is FQNEAQ. This CDR3 comprises 15 residues. In nucleotides, the CDR3 is TGTGCCAGCACCTTACGGGGGACAGGGGGGATTGAAGCTTTCTTT. This encodes CASTLRGTGGIEAFF.

This chain connects TRBV11-3 to TRBJ2-7; tentatively, D is TRBD2 (5 bases). Germline V gives CDR1 SGHNT, CDR2 YENEEA. The CDR3 consists of 15 residues. The V end lost 5 bases, the J end lost 3 bases, and 17 bases lay between the germline ends. The CDR3 sequence is CASSAERREIYEQYF. The CDR3 DNA follows: TGTGCCAGCAGCGCAGAAAGAAGGGAGATCTACGAGCAGTACTTC.

The chain employs TRBV11-3 and TRBJ2-7, with TRBD1 identical over 9 bases. V dropped 3 bases and J dropped 2; count of bases not matched to a gene: 5. This CDR3 region has 15 residues. Per germline, CDR1 SGHNT and CDR2 YENEEA. Written as DNA, the CDR3 is TGTGCCAGCAGCTTCAAGACAGGGGGGGCCTACGAGCAGTACTTC. Encoded protein: CASSFKTGGAYEQYF.

The gene calls are TRBV6-5 and TRBJ2-3; possible D gene TRBD1, 6 bases. Germline assignment: CDR1 MNHEY and CDR2 SVGAGI. This CDR3 region has 14 residues. Trimming cost V 6 bases and J 2 bases, with 12 bases left between them. The chain's CDR3 is CASRFDRYTDTQYF. For the CDR3, the DNA is TGTGCCAGCAGATTCGACAGGTACACAGATACGCAGTATTTT.